This T cell receptor beta chain came from a study of T cell repertoires in cytomegalovirus infection. Background on the study: Public signatures in TCR beta pointed to CMV infection and matching HLA type. Study observations and caveats: Identification of carriers of CMV plus the relevant HLA was performed using cumulative public TCR beta family frequency. HLA-C-restricted CMV-specific TCR beta clonotypes prevailed in the ex vivo response.

In TCRdb, the reads were re-called with MiXCR into one record per CDR3 protein. The top ten clones hold approximately 31% of a sample with approximately 190,000 distinct CDR3 sequences, under 30% of them seen once. Comment on this clonotype: Its antigen is as yet unknown.

The junction had 7 bases not matched to a gene; V was cut back by 0 bases and J by 2 bases. This CDR3 is 16 amino acids long. Germline CDR1 and CDR2: DFQATT and SNEGSKA (reference sequence). This sequence joins TRBV20-1 and TRBJ1-5, with 7 bases aligning to TRBD1. This TCR was recovered from a human donor in good health (CMV status not recorded). Some clones in this sample may be carry-over from other donors' samples. What was sequenced was PBMCs. The CDR3 region is CSAREEGGAGNQPQHF. The CDR3 DNA sequence: TGCAGTGCTAGAGAGGAAGGGGGCGCCGGCAATCAGCCCCAGCATTTT.